This TCR beta chain was observed in a study of blood T cell repertoires in COVID-19. Study-level background: The United States, Italy and Spain supplied acute and convalescent COVID-19 samples.

V was pared by 3 bases and J by 5 bases, with 8 bases between. Germline assignment: CDR1 KGHDR and CDR2 SFDVKD. This CDR3 has 13 amino acids. Sequenced by immunoSEQ multiplex PCR; TCRdb stores in-frame clones only, minus some. This sample carries around 70,000 clones, more than 75% of them seen once, and the ten largest clones take over 9.5%. This clonotype was sampled from a human donor in a cohort sampled during active COVID-19. The chain uses TRBV24-1 and TRBJ2-3; D is possibly TRBD1 (6 bases). Sequencing was performed on peripheral blood. The CDR3 is CATSDTGIDTQYF. The CDR3 DNA reads TGTGCCACCAGTGATACAGGGATAGATACGCAGTATTTT.